This T cell receptor beta chain originates from a study of regulatory T cells in long-lasting Graves disease. Whole-study context: Disease was considered persistent Graves' disease after over 5 years of antithyroid drugs (with positive TSH receptor antibodies). Regarding the study as a whole: TCR diversity in persistent Graves' patients was below that of newly diagnosed ones. There was favoring of TRBV28, TRBJ1-2 and TRBJ2-5 in persistent disease.

Time point meaning: persistent/refractory GD, antithyroid drugs over 5 years with positive TRAb. RNA extracted from PBMCs served as the sequencing template. Concerning this clonotype: Its antigen is undetermined.

With 4 bases removed from V and 7 bases from J, the gap between germline ends came to 11 bases. Per germline, CDR1 MNHEY and CDR2 SMNVEV (reference sequence). This CDR3 spans 13 amino acids. Construction of TCR beta libraries relied on iRepertoire HTBI primers and on Arm-PCR targeting CDR3 regions. Each CDR3 protein gets one entry after TCRdb re-called the multiplex PCR reads with MiXCR. The top ten hold approximately 8% of the sample, which has about 470,000 distinct CDR3 sequences, around 21% seen once. Sequences were derived from peripheral blood mononuclear cells (PBMCs), sampled when the disease was refractory, from a patient treated with antithyroid drugs. This TCR came from a female donor with Graves disease. This chain links TRBV27 with TRBJ1-5, with a tentative D call TRBD1 (5 bases). CDR3 DNA sequence: TGTGCCAGCAGTTGGGGGATTGGCCAGCCCCAGCATTTT. Translated, it gives CASSWGIGQPQHF.